What follows describes a single T cell receptor (beta chain). Its antigen is not known. The data were taken from a study of persistence of HIV-infected CD4 T cells. On the study more broadly: Donors had been on suppressive ART for a median of roughly 8 years.

General study points: Antigen-responding cells were enriched for degenerate expanded CDR3beta sequences. Compared with CD3/CD28-stimulated cells, CMV- and Gag-responding cells showed lower TCRbeta richness.

Lysates of CMV-infected fibroblasts at around 9.1 ug/mL stimulated these cells. Sorting of responding CD4+ T cells relied on upregulated CD40 ligand together with CD69. This was the immunoSEQ version 4 assay in survey mode. TCRdb's copy holds only in-frame clones and misses some; the assay was immunoSEQ multiplex PCR. The sample lists roughly 16,000 clones, roughly 61% occurring once. Source: CD4+ T cells sorted from PBMCs after roughly 19-hour stimulation, taken from a patient who received antiretroviral therapy. The TCR sequence derives from an adult woman with HIV who was CMV-seropositive.

This chain's CDR3 is CASSPTGGTNYGYTF. The CDR3 coding sequence is TGCGCCAGCAGCCCAACAGGGGGGACTAACTATGGCTACACCTTC. The rearrangement uses TRBV4-1 and TRBJ1-2; TRBD1 matches 8 bases. The germline gives CDR1 MGHRA, CDR2 YSYEKL. V lost 4 bases, J lost 0 bases, and 4 bases stayed unmatched. This CDR3 is 15 amino acids long.